This paragraph covers one T cell receptor (beta chain) sequence. Data came from immunoSEQ multiplex PCR; TCRdb stores just in-frame clones and leaves some out. The sample holds approximately 170,000 clones; about 91% are singletons and the top ten take about 0.8%. The sample originates from a study of blood T cell repertoires in COVID-19. Sample: PBMCs or T cells enriched from blood (not recorded which). The sequence derives from a woman in her late teens or twenties who had recovered from COVID-19.

The CDR3 DNA is TGTGCCAGCAGCGTAGCTTACAGAGGAGCGGGAGTATCAGATACGCAGTATTTT. Translation gives CASSVAYRGAGVSDTQYF. The V call is TRBV9, the J call TRBJ2-3; TRBD2 agrees at 8 bases. CDR3 size: 18 residues. Germline loops: CDR1 SGDLS, CDR2 YYNGEE. Losses at the gene ends were 0 bases for V and 4 bases for J; bases not matched to a gene: 13. Full variable domain (missing parts from reference TRBV9 and TRBJ2-3): DSGVTQTPKHLITATGQRVTLRCSPRSGDLSVYWYQQSLDQGLQFLIQYYNGEERAKGNILERFSAQQFPDLHSELNLSSLELGDSALYFCASSVAYRGAGVSDTQYFGPGTRLTVL.